This T cell receptor (beta chain) was identified during a study of Graves' ophthalmopathy and Graves' hyperthyroidism (dated by TCRdb to 2016 to 2018). In the study overall: Stable hyperthyroidism was defined as no progression to ophthalmopathy within 18 months of follow-up. To tell Graves' ophthalmopathy apart from Graves' hyperthyroidism, and to predict which patients would progress to ophthalmopathy, the study relied on TCR beta repertoire signatures. In total, 135 blood samples were TCR-sequenced: roughly 45 ophthalmopathy, approximately 75 hyperthyroidism and 17 hyperthyroidism-to-ophthalmopathy patients. A discovery set of 95 to 100 patients (around 44 ophthalmopathy, approximately 58 stable hyperthyroidism) was enrolled to explore V-J signatures distinguishing ophthalmopathy from hyperthyroidism. An independent validation cohort was composed of 18 to 20 hyperthyroidism patients and around 15 patients who later progressed from hyperthyroidism to ophthalmopathy. T-cell repertoires of thyroid tissue and blood were compared in about six hyperthyroidism patients. Following sample collection, hyperthyroidism patients were given methimazole at a starting dose of 30 mg daily, and ophthalmopathy patients were given high-dose intravenous methylprednisolone.

This clonotype was detected ten times or more. Its antigen specificity is not known. Within one base of it there is no much larger clone, and no base qualities were kept. Hyperthyroidism patients were newly diagnosed, were aged 18 to 65 years, and had a disease duration under 2 months. Patients with other autoimmune diseases, uncontrolled infections, pregnancy or lactation were excluded from the study. Diagnosis was based on clinical symptoms, serum thyroxine, TRAb, thyroid ultrasound and orbital computed tomography. Trizol reagent was used to extract the total RNA, and its quality was then checked on an Agilent 2100 Bioanalyzer. Deletion took 8 bases off V and 1 base off J, with a span of 8 bases between the germline ends. The germline V gene supplies CDR1 MDHEN and CDR2 SYDVKM. From cysteine to phenylalanine, the CDR3 is 12 amino acids long. Only the CDR3 DNA stays, 36 bases, in frame from base 1.

General conclusions and limits of the study: The 13-signature model separated ophthalmopathy from stable hyperthyroidism with around 90% sensitivity and 81% to 82% specificity in cross-validation, and 80%/75% in the test set. In validation, the model predicted ophthalmopathy progression with about 70% sensitivity and 72.22% specificity; 12 predicted patients were CT-confirmed with GO in a median of around 6.5 months. Among expanded thyroid clonotypes with frequency above 0.001, most also showed up in blood, which suggests that blood repertoires may reflect the thyroid immune response. No statistical method was used to set the sample size in advance, and the investigators knew which group each participant was assigned to.

For repertoire sequencing, the TCR beta CDR3 regions were amplified from RNA transcripts. A first-round RT-PCR used HTBI primers with the Qiagen OneStep RT-PCR kit, followed by a second-round multiplex PCR, size selection and purification. Libraries were sequenced paired-end with 100 bp reads on an Illumina HiSeq2000. In the authors' own workflow: SOAPnuke was used to process the reads, throwing out any read that had adapters, had uncalled bases, had a mean Phred below 15, or lacked an exact constant-primer or identifier match. High-quality paired reads were merged with COPE v1.2.5. Unique nucleotide sequences were defined as clonotypes and aligned to IMGT TRB V, D and J references using MiTCR v1.1. Analysis was restricted to V-J combinations with a frequency above 0.0001, which covered 99.2% of repertoires. For each V-J combination, a TCR clonal expansion and chaos score was defined as the ratio of F50 clonal expansion to chaos observed in the TCRdist matrix. Welch's t-statistics and random forest were used to reduce features to more than ten V-J combinations, which were fed into a naive Bayes classifier. The similarity between thyroid and blood repertoires was quantified using the Morisita-Horn index. Clones were called with MiXCR by TCRdb after fastp trimmed the public reads at Q25, and only in-frame beta chains were retained. Entries are consolidated by CDR3 protein sequence, retaining the most common genes and DNA. These V and J calls originate from TCRdb's pipeline instead of the authors' own analysis. Within this sample are 500,000 to 700,000 distinct CDR3 sequences, with roughly 39% of them counted one time only. The ten biggest clones cover about 4% of the sample.

Rearrangement joined TRBV28 to TRBJ1-1, with the D gene not clear enough to name. The specimen sequenced was peripheral blood or thyroid tissue (not recorded which). The sequence was collected from an adult man with Graves' hyperthyroidism. The nucleotide sequence is given as TGTGCCAGCTCCGGACCGAACACTGAAGCTTTCTTT. Its protein reads: CASSGPNTEAFF.